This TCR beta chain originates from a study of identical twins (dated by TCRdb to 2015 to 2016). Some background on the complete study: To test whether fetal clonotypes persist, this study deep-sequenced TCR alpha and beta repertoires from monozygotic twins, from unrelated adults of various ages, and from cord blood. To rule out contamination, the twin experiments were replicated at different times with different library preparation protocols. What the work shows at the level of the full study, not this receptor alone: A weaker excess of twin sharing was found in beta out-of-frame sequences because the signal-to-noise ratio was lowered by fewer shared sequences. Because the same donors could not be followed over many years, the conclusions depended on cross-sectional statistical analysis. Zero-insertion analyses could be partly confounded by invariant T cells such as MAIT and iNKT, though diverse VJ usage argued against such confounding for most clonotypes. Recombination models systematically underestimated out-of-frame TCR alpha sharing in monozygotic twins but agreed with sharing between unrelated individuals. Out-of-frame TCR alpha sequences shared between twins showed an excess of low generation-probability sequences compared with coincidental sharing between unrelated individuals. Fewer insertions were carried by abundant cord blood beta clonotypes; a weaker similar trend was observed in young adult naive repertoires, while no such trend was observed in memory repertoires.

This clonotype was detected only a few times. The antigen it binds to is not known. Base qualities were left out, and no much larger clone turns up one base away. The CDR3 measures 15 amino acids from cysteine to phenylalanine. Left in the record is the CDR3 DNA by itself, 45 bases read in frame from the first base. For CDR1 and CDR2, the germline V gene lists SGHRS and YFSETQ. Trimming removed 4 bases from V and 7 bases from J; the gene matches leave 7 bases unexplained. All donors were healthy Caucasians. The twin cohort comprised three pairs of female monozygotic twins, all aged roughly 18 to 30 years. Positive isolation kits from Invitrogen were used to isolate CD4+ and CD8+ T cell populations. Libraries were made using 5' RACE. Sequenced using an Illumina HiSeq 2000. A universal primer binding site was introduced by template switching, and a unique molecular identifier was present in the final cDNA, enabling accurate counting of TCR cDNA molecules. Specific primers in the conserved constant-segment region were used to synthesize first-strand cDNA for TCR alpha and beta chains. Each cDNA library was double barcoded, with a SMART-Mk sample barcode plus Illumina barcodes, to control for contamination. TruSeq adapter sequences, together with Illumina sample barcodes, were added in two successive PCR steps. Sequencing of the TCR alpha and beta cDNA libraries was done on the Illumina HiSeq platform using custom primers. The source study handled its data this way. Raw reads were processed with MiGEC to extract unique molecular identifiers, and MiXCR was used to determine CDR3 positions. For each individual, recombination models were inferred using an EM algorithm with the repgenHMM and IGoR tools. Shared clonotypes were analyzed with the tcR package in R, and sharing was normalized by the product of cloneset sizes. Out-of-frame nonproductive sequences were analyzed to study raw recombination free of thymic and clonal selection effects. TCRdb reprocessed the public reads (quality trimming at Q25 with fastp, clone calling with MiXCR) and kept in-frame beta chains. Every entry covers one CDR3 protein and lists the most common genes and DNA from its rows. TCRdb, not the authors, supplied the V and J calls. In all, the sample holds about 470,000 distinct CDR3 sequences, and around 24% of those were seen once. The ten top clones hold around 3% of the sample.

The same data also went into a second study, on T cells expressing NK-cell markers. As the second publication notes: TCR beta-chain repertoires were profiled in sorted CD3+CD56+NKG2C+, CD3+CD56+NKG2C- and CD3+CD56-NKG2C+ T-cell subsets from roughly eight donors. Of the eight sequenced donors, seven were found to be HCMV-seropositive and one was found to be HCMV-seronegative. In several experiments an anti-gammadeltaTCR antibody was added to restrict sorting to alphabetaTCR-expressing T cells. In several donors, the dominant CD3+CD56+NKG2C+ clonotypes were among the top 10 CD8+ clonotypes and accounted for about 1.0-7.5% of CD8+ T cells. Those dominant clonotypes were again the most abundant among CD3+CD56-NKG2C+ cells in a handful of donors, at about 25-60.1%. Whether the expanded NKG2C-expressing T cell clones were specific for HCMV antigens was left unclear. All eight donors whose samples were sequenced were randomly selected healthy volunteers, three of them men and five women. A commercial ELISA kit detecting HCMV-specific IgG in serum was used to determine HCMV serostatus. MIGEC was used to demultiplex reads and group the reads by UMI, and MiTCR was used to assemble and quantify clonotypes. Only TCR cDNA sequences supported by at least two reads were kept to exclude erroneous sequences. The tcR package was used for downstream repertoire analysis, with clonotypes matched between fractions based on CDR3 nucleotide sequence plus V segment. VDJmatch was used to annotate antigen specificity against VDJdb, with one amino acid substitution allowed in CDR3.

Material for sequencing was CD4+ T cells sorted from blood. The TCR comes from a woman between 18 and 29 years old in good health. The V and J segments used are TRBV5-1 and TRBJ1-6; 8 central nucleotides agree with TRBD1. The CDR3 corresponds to CASSPDRGWNSPLHF. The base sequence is TGCGCCAGCAGCCCAGACAGGGGTTGGAATTCACCCCTCCACTTT.